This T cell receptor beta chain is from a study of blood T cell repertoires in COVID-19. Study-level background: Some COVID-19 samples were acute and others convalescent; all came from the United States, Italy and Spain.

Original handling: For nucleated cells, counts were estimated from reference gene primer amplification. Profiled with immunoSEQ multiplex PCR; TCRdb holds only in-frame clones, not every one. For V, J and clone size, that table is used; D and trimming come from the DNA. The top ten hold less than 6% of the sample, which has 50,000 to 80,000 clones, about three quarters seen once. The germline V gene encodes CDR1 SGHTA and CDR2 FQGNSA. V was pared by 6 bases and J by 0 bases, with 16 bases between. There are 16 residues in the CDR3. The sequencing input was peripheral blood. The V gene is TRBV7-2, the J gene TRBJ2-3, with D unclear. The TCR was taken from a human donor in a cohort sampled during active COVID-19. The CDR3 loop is CASSFTRPSSTDTQYF. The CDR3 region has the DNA TGTGCCAGCAGTTTTACACGTCCGTCTAGCACAGATACGCAGTATTTT.